This entry lists 3 T cell receptor beta chains sequenced from one sample in a study of blood T cell repertoires in COVID-19. This table comes from immunoSEQ multiplex PCR, and its TCRdb copy is limited to in-frame clones, with some not included. The repertoire holds roughly 70,000 clones, with more than 75% as singletons. The sequenced sample was peripheral blood. Receptor source: a woman older than 75 with active or convalescent COVID-19.

The chain carries TRBV3-1 (or the pseudogene TRBV3-2) and TRBJ2-5; 7 bases match TRBD2. Germline V gene data show CDR1 as LGHDT and CDR2 as YNNKEL (reference sequence). V lost 8 bases, J lost 8 bases, and 17 bases stayed unmatched. CDR3 length equals 15 residues. CDR3 in amino acids: CASGKGTTIVVTQYF. CDR3 nucleotides: TGTGCCAGCGGGAAAGGGACTACCATCGTTGTAACCCAGTACTTC.

J is TRBJ1-5 and V is TRBV3-1 (or the pseudogene TRBV3-2); D is unresolved. The V gene's germline CDR1 is LGHDT and CDR2 YNNKEL (reference sequence). Trimming left V 4 bases short and J 5 bases short, with 9 bases between. This CDR3 has 13 amino acids. CDR3 region: CASSLEGHQPQHF. The CDR3 DNA sequence: TGTGCCAGCAGCCTTGAGGGTCATCAGCCCCAGCATTTT.

The genes are TRBV7-2 and TRBJ2-3; the match to TRBD2 covers 9 bases. The V and J ends lost 4 bases and 6 bases, in that order; junction bases with no gene match: 5. There are 14 residues in the CDR3. CDR1 and CDR2 (germline): SGHTA, FQGNSA. CDR3 sequence (DNA): TGTGCCAGCAGCTCCGGGACTAGCCCCGATACGCAGTATTTT. Amino acid sequence: CASSSGTSPDTQYF.